These T cell receptor beta chains were read from a single sample in a study of blood T cell repertoires in COVID-19. Sequenced by immunoSEQ multiplex PCR; TCRdb stores in-frame clones only, minus some. Of over 200,000 clones listed, roughly nine tenths are singletons. Material: peripheral blood. Source of these receptors: a man aged 55 to 70 who had recovered from COVID-19. The CDR3 runs from the conserved cysteine through the conserved F or W. A D gene is named only where the DNA matches it firmly. Clone size, where shown, is once, few, many, or a class for clones that have expanded.

D gene | J gene | V gene | clone size | CDR3 protein | CDR3 DNA
TRBD1 | TRBJ1-2 | TRBV28 | NA | CASRRTGGDGYTF | TGTGCCAGCAGGCGAACAGGGGGCGATGGCTACACCTTC
TRBD2 | TRBJ2-6 | TRBV7-9 | NA | CAISRRGASGANVLTF | TGTGCCATCTCCCGGCGGGGGGCCTCTGGGGCCAACGTCCTGACTTTC
TRBD1 | TRBJ1-1 | TRBV11-3 | few | CASSSSGQGTSAFF | TGTGCCAGCAGCTCCTCGGGACAGGGTACATCAGCTTTCTTT
TRBD1 | TRBJ2-7 | TRBV30 | NA | CAWRAPGQGTYEQYF | TGTGCCTGGAGGGCACCGGGACAGGGTACCTACGAGCAGTACTTC
TRBD2 | TRBJ2-1 | TRBV29-1 | NA | CSVGAGTMSVEQFF | TGCAGCGTTGGAGCCGGGACTATGTCCGTTGAGCAGTTCTTC
TRBD1 | TRBJ1-4 | TRBV10-3 | NA | CAISRTGTNEKLFF | TGTGCCATCAGCCGGACAGGGACTAATGAAAAACTGTTTTTT
NA | TRBJ1-2 | TRBV20-1 | NA | CSASLASPHNYGYTF | TGCAGTGCTAGTTTGGCATCGCCTCATAACTATGGCTACACCTTC
NA | TRBJ1-5 | TRBV19 | NA | CASSIEDGFAQPQHF | TGTGCCAGTAGTATAGAAGACGGGTTCGCGCAGCCCCAGCATTTT
NA | TRBJ1-1 | TRBV10-3 | NA | CAISDRFEAFF | TGTGCCATCAGTGACAGGTTTGAAGCTTTCTTT
NA | TRBJ1-2 | TRBV30 | NA | CAWSAADQGFHGYTF | TGTGCCTGGAGCGCGGCCGATCAGGGATTCCATGGCTACACCTTC
NA | TRBJ1-4 | TRBV13 | NA | CASSAQATNEKLFF | TGTGCCAGCAGCGCCCAGGCCACTAATGAAAAACTGTTTTTT
NA | TRBJ1-6 | TRBV7-2 | NA | CASSLGLGTNSPLHF | TGTGCCAGCAGCTTAGGGTTGGGCACTAATTCACCCCTCCACTTT
NA | TRBJ1-3 | TRBV5-6 | NA | CASSLAVTATGNTIYF | TGTGCCAGCAGCTTGGCCGTGACAGCCACTGGAAACACCATATATTTT
TRBD1 | TRBJ2-2 | TRBV6-1 | NA | CASSGPGQGFPGELFF | TGTGCCAGCAGTGGTCCGGGACAGGGGTTCCCCGGGGAGCTGTTTTTT
TRBD1 | TRBJ1-6 | TRBV9 | NA | CASSVTGDPANSPLHF | TGTGCCAGCAGCGTCACAGGGGACCCCGCTAATTCACCCCTCCACTTT
NA | TRBJ2-2 | TRBV5-6 | NA | CASSLGYGELFF | TGTGCCAGCAGCTTGGGTTACGGGGAGCTGTTTTTT
TRBD1 | TRBJ2-7 | TRBV28 | NA | CASSLHTGGSREQYF | TGTGCCAGCAGTCTTCATACAGGGGGCAGTCGGGAGCAGTACTTC
NA | TRBJ2-1 | TRBV7-9 | NA | CASSLAGREDEQFF | TGTGCCAGCAGCTTAGCGGGCAGGGAGGATGAGCAGTTCTTC
TRBD1 | TRBJ1-1 | TRBV7-9 | NA | CASSSPEDRGGTEAFF | TGTGCCAGCAGCTCACCCGAGGACAGGGGTGGGACTGAAGCTTTCTTT
TRBD1 | TRBJ2-7 | TRBV9 | NA | CASSVAAGGSYEQYF | TGTGCCAGCAGCGTAGCGGCAGGGGGCTCCTACGAGCAGTACTTC
TRBD2 | TRBJ2-4 | TRBV30 | NA | CAWSVLGSGGQYF | TGTGCCTGGAGTGTACTTGGTAGCGGGGGGCAGTACTTC
NA | TRBJ1-4 | TRBV7-2 | NA | CASSGGSGEKLFF | TGTGCCAGCAGCGGTGGGTCGGGGGAAAAACTGTTTTTT
TRBD1 | TRBJ2-7 | TRBV7-9 | NA | CASSFLGQGSYEQYF | TGTGCCAGCAGCTTCCTAGGACAGGGAAGCTACGAGCAGTACTTC
TRBD2 | TRBJ2-2 | TRBV10-1 | NA | CASSLTSGGPNTGELFF | TGCGCCAGCAGTCTGACTAGCGGGGGACCCAACACCGGGGAGCTGTTTTTT
TRBD2 | TRBJ2-1 | TRBV7-9 | NA | CAAVSGGVDDEQFF | TGTGCCGCAGTTAGCGGGGGGGTGGACGATGAGCAGTTCTTC
TRBD1 | TRBJ1-2 | TRBV30 | NA | CAWSLQGAYGYTF | TGTGCCTGGAGTTTACAGGGGGCCTATGGCTACACCTTC
NA | TRBJ2-1 | TRBV18 | NA | CASSPQRTEIFEQFF | TGTGCCAGCTCACCGCAGAGGACAGAGATTTTTGAGCAGTTCTTC
NA | TRBJ1-2 | TRBV9 | NA | CASSAAGQKSIGYTF | TGTGCCAGCAGCGCCGCAGGACAGAAAAGTATTGGCTACACCTTC
NA | TRBJ2-5 | TRBV5-1 | NA | CASSLEGQETQYF | TGCGCCAGCAGCTTGGAGGGGCAAGAGACCCAGTACTTC
TRBD1 | TRBJ2-3 | TRBV5-1 | once | CASSRDSATDTQYF | TGCGCCAGCAGCAGGGACAGCGCCACAGATACGCAGTATTTT
TRBD2 | TRBJ2-5 | TRBV7-2 | NA | CASSLLLAGGQETQYF | TGTGCCAGCAGCTTACTGCTAGCGGGGGGCCAAGAGACCCAGTACTTC
NA | TRBJ2-5 | TRBV20-1 | NA | CSARDLETQYF | TGCAGTGCTAGAGATCTGGAGACCCAGTACTTC
NA | TRBJ2-1 | TRBV15 | few | CATSSPGILNEQFF | TGTGCCACCAGCAGTCCAGGGATACTCAATGAGCAGTTCTTC
NA | TRBJ2-1 | TRBV7-2 | NA | CASSLELRTGEQFF | TGTGCCAGCAGCTTAGAGTTACGAACGGGGGAGCAGTTCTTC
TRBD2 | TRBJ2-5 | TRBV7-3 | NA | CASSLNYPAGGQETQYF | TGTGCCAGCAGCTTAAACTACCCTGCGGGGGGACAAGAGACCCAGTACTTC
TRBD1 | TRBJ2-6 | TRBV5-1 | NA | CASSLKGMWGQGAGANVLTF | TGCGCCAGCAGCTTGAAGGGAATGTGGGGACAGGGAGCAGGGGCCAACGTCCTGACTTTC
TRBD1 | TRBJ1-3 | TRBV9 | NA | CASSTSGQGATGNTIYF | TGTGCCAGCAGCACCAGTGGGCAGGGGGCAACTGGAAACACCATATATTTT
TRBD1 | TRBJ1-1 | TRBV5-6 | NA | CASSRGQKTEAFF | TGTGCCAGCAGCAGGGGGCAAAAAACTGAAGCTTTCTTT
TRBD1 | TRBJ2-7 | TRBV30 | NA | CAWSAMDRDEQYF | TGTGCCTGGAGTGCCATGGACAGGGACGAGCAGTACTTC
NA | TRBJ2-7 | TRBV27 | NA | CASRGQGAYEQYF | TGTGCCAGCAGAGGTCAGGGTGCCTACGAGCAGTACTTC
TRBD1 | TRBJ1-4 | TRBV2 | NA | CASRARTGGYEKLFF | TGTGCCAGCAGGGCTAGGACAGGGGGCTATGAAAAACTGTTTTTT
NA | TRBJ1-4 | TRBV25-1 | NA | CASSVQGYEKLFF | TGTGCCAGCAGTGTACAGGGTTATGAAAAACTGTTTTTT
TRBD1 | TRBJ2-2 | TRBV27 | NA | CASTRQGANTGELFF | TGTGCCAGCACTCGCCAGGGGGCGAACACCGGGGAGCTGTTTTTT
TRBD2 | TRBJ2-7 | TRBV13 | once | CASSSGLAGGNWYEQYF | TGTGCCAGCAGCTCGGGACTAGCGGGGGGCAACTGGTACGAGCAGTACTTC
NA | TRBJ1-5 | TRBV21-1 | NA | CASSEGHCNQPQHF | TGTGCCAGCAGTGAGGGACACTGCAATCAGCCCCAGCATTTT
TRBD1 | TRBJ2-5 | TRBV14 | NA | CASSQGQNQETQYF | TGTGCCAGCAGCCAGGGACAGAACCAAGAGACCCAGTACTTC
NA | TRBJ1-4 | TRBV7-4 | NA | CASSLSSAVATNEKLFF | TGTGCCAGCAGCTTAAGTTCCGCGGTTGCAACTAATGAAAAACTGTTTTTT